This TCR beta chain was recovered during a study of T-cell memory formation after mild COVID-19. Study-wide context: The study found TCR clusters largely donor specific. Findings and limits, study-wide: Cross-reactive memory apparently joined, as some responding clones appeared in pre-infection memory. Later expanders leaned CD4+, whereas clones that contracted between day 15 and 85 were balanced CD4/CD8.

The CDR3 extends over 14 amino acids. Trimming took off 4 bases at V and 6 bases at J, with 12 bases between the two ends. The V gene's germline CDR1 is SGHAT and CDR2 FQNNGV. TCR alpha and TCR beta cDNA libraries with sample barcodes and UMIs came from 5'RACE using constant-segment primers. From the 5' RACE reads, TCRdb called clonotypes with MiXCR, one entry per CDR3 protein. The sample shows some 150,000 distinct CDR3 sequences, 14% to 15% of them seen only once. This clonotype was counted a few times. Its specificity is unknown. This sequence was found in an adult woman who had mild COVID-19 (a few samples of this study predate the infection). Cell type and time point are not known. The sample taken for sequencing was PBMCs or a T cell subset sorted from them (not recorded which). The chain has TRBV11-2 and TRBJ2-2; D is possibly TRBD2 (6 bases). The CDR3 loop reads CASSYSLAAGELFF. CDR3 bases: TGTGCCAGCAGCTACTCACTAGCTGCCGGGGAGCTGTTTTTT.